The clone carrying this T cell receptor (beta chain) is deemed large. The TRBV12-4/TRBJ1-2 clonotypes were amplified using barcode primers with ligated adaptors. Using its own MiXCR run on the multiplex PCR reads, TCRdb lists one record per CDR3 protein. The sample includes about 460 distinct CDR3 sequences, 23% of them seen just once. Trimming removed 5 bases at V and 0 bases at J, with 13 bases between. The CDR3 extends over 15 amino acids. Sample: memory CD4+ T cells sorted from blood. The subset here: memory CD4+ T cells, CD4+CD45RO+CD25-. V and J are TRBV12-3 or TRBV12-4 and TRBJ1-2, with D unresolved. The clonotype comes from a female donor with breast cancer. This chain's CDR3 is CASSPRVAANYGYTF. The CDR3 DNA follows: TGTGCCAGCAGTCCCCGGGTCGCAGCTAACTATGGCTACACCTTC.